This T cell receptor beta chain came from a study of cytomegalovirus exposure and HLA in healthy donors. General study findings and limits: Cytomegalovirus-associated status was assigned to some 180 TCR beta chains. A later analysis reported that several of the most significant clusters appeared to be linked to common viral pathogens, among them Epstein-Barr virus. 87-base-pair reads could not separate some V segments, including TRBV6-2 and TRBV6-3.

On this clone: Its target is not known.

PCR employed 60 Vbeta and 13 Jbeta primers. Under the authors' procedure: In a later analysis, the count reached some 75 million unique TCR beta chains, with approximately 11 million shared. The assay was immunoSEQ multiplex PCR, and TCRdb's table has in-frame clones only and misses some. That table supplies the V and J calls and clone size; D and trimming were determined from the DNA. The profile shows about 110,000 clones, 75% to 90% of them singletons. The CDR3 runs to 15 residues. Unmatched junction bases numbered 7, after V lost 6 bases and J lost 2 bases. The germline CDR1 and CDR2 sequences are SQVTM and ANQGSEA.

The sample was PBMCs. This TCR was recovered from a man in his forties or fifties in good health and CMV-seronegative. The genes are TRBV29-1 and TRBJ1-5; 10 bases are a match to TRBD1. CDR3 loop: CSVIWTGGGNQPQHF. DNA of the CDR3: TGCAGCGTAATTTGGACAGGGGGGGGCAATCAGCCCCAGCATTTT.